These 22 T cell receptor beta chains share one sample of origin, sequenced in a study of PD-1 blockade in classical Hodgkin lymphoma (dated by TCRdb to the early 2020s). Library method: the immunoSEQ multiplex PCR assay. TCRdb provides this immuneACCESS table in a form limited to in-frame rearrangements. Some clones are lacking; in checked studies, under half of them reflect an unresolved V gene, and why the rest are absent is not known. Within this sample are 30,000 to 35,000 clones, with around 90% of them counted one time only. Over 0.2% of the sample rests with the top ten. The time point label here, explained by the study, means: cycle 1 day 1 (C1D1), immediately before nivolumab initiation. Every trial patient had relapsed following autologous stem cell transplantation, and prior brentuximab vedotin exposure was what differed among cohorts A, B and C. Using a Miltenyi CD4+ T cell isolation kit, CD4+ T cells were purified from thawed PBMCs through magnetic negative selection.

The specimen comprised CD4+ T cells from blood, sampled at baseline. The source of these receptors is a human donor with classical Hodgkin lymphoma.

The genes are TRBV21-1 and TRBJ1-5; the table's D call of TRBD1 was not tested on the DNA. TRBV21-1 is described as a pseudogene. This CDR3 comprises 20 residues. CDR3 nucleotide sequence: TGTGCCAGCAGCAAAAGGCGGACAGGGGCTAGGGACTATAGCAATCAGCCCCAGCATTTT. The encoded protein is CASSKRRTGARDYSNQPQHF.

This clone turned up a few times. The rearrangement uses TRBV30 and TRBJ1-2; D might be TRBD1 (6 bases). The CDR3 runs to 13 residues. The V end lost 0 bases, the J end lost 7 bases, and 12 bases lay between the germline ends. Germline V gene sequence: CDR1 GTSNPN, CDR2 SVGIG (reference sequence). CDR3 DNA sequence: TGTGCCTGGAGTGTAGCCGGGGGCTCTGGCTACACCTTC. This sequence encodes CAWSVAGGSGYTF. Full variable domain (remainder filled in from reference TRBV30 and TRBJ1-2): SQTIHQWPATLVQPVGSPLSLECTVEGTSNPNLYWYRQAAGRGLQLLFYSVGIGQISSEVPQNLSASRPQDRQFILSSKKLLLSDSGFYLCAWSVAGGSGYTFGSGTRLTVV.

As regards this clone: The junction shows a germline mismatch at one end, possibly a read error. The V call is TRBV6-1, the J call TRBJ2-3; D unclear. The CDR3 has 13 residues. In germline, CDR1 is MNHNS, CDR2 SASEGT. CDR3 DNA: TGCGCGAAACCGGGTAGCATTCTATACACGCAGTATTTT. Protein sequence: CAKPGSILYTQYF.

This clone was counted only a few times. The V gene is TRBV10-2, the J gene TRBJ2-7; a weak D match, TRBD1 (5 bases). V dropped 4 bases and J dropped 7 bases, with 11 bases sitting between them. The CDR3 contains 12 residues. Looked up from germline, CDR1 is WSHSY and CDR2 is SAAADI. In nucleotides, the CDR3 is TGCGCCAGCAGTGCCAGGGTGGGTGAGCAGTACTTC. Amino acids: CASSARVGEQYF.

V gene TRBV30 combines with J gene TRBJ2-6; tentatively, D is TRBD1 or TRBD2 (5 bases each). The V end lost 0 bases, the J end lost 0 bases, and 21 bases lay between the germline ends. The CDR3 loop spans 20 amino acids. Germline V gene sequence: CDR1 GTSNPN, CDR2 SVGIG (reference sequence). This CDR3 is CAWSVLEGRARNSGANVLTF. For the CDR3, the DNA is TGTGCCTGGAGTGTATTAGAGGGGAGAGCCCGAAACTCTGGGGCCAACGTCCTGACTTTC.

J is TRBJ2-1 and V is TRBV19; D is unclear. The CDR3 has 11 residues. Trimming shortened V by 0 bases and J by 11 bases, and 5 bases separated the two germline ends. Germline V gene lookup returns CDR1 LNHDA and CDR2 SQIVND (reference sequence). DNA of the CDR3: TGTGCCAGTAGTATAGATCTAAAGCAGTTCTTC. It yields the protein CASSIDLKQFF. The full variable domain, completed using reference TRBV19 and TRBJ2-1, is DGGITQSPKYLFRKEGQNVTLSCEQNLNHDAMYWYRQDPGQGLRLIYYSQIVNDFQKGDIAEGYSVSREKKESFPLTVTSAQKNPTAFYLCASSIDLKQFFGPGTRLTVL.

In DNA, the CDR3 is TGTGCCAGCAGCGGCGGGTTCCTATCCACCGGGGAGCTGTTTTTT. Residues: CASSGGFLSTGELFF. The V call is TRBV9, the J call TRBJ2-2; TRBD2 is a possible D gene (5 bases). CDR1 is SGDLS and CDR2 is YYNGEE in the germline V gene. The CDR3 totals 15 residues. Trimming removed 3 bases from V and 4 bases from J, with 13 bases in between.

The V and J genes are TRBV27 and TRBJ2-4; D is undetermined. CDR1 MNHEY and CDR2 SMNVEV come from the germline V gene (reference sequence). CDR3 length: 13 amino acids. The ends were cut back, 9 bases at V and 0 bases at J, with 9 bases in the middle. The CDR3 nucleotides read TGTGCCAGTCTGGAGTTAGCCAAAAACATTCAGTACTTC. Its protein is CASLELAKNIQYF.

The chain recombines TRBV11-2 with TRBJ1-2; D perhaps matches TRBD1 (6 bases). The CDR3 covers 13 residues. In germline, CDR1 is SGHAT, CDR2 FQNNGV. Trimming removed 4 bases at V and 6 bases at J, with 12 bases between. CDR3 loop: CASSSPRGNGYTF. The DNA for the CDR3 is TGTGCCAGCAGCTCGCCCAGGGGTAATGGCTACACCTTC.

The J gene is TRBJ1-5, the V gene TRBV2; D gene uncertain. The CDR3 has 16 amino acids. Germline CDR1 is SNHLY and CDR2 is FYNNEI. V dropped 2 bases and J dropped 2 bases, with 13 bases sitting between them. The DNA for the CDR3 is TGTGCCAGCAGTGAACGTGAAGGCTACGGCAATCAGCCCCAGCATTTT. It specifies CASSEREGYGNQPQHF.

The V call is TRBV23-1, the J call TRBJ2-7; TRBD2 might be the D (6 bases). TRBV23-1 is assigned to the ORF class and has an uncertain function. V was shortened by 1 base and J by 4 bases, with 14 bases between the two germline ends. CDR3 length: 15 amino acids. CDR3 DNA sequence: TGCGCCAGCAGTCAATTCTGGGGGGTCTTTTACGAGCAGTACTTC. This codes for CASSQFWGVFYEQYF.

The chain combines TRBV21-1 with TRBJ2-7; the table's TRBD2 call for D was not verified on the DNA. TRBV21-1 is classified as a pseudogene. There are 20 residues in the CDR3. CDR3 residues: CASSKVKRREAGAEPYEQYF. Written as DNA, the CDR3 is TGTGCCAGCAGCAAAGTTAAAAGAAGAGAAGCGGGAGCCGAACCTTACGAGCAGTACTTC.

V and J are TRBV25-1 and TRBJ2-5, with TRBD1 as a possible D gene (6 bases). With 7 bases removed from V and 5 bases from J, the gap between germline ends came to 14 bases. Per germline, CDR1 MGHDK and CDR2 SYGVNS. There are 13 residues in the CDR3. The CDR3 bases are TGTGCCAGCACACAACAGGGTAGGGAGACCCAGTACTTC. Translated: CASTQQGRETQYF.

The V gene is TRBV11-3, the J gene TRBJ2-5; D not certain. The J call may be faulty, since TRBJ2-7 better matches the DNA end. The CDR3 runs to 13 residues. The V gene's germline CDR1 is SGHNT and CDR2 YENEEA. Here the CDR3 DNA reads TGTGCCAGCAGCTTAATGCATTCCTACGAGCAGTACTTC. It is translated as CASSLMHSYEQYF.

The rearrangement uses TRBV15 and TRBJ1-1; 7 nucleotides line up with TRBD1. V dropped 1 base and J dropped 8; count of bases not matched to a gene: 7. The CDR3 loop spans 14 amino acids. Germline-derived CDR1 and CDR2 are LNHNV and YYDKDF (reference sequence). The CDR3 DNA reads as TGTGCCACCAGCAGAGTAGGTGGACAGGTAGAAGCTTTCTTT. Its protein is CATSRVGGQVEAFF.

The chain has TRBV28 and TRBJ2-7, with D perhaps matching TRBD1 (5 bases). Germline CDR1 and CDR2: MDHEN and SYDVKM. The CDR3 spans 14 residues. The V end lost 6 bases, the J end lost 1 base, and 13 bases lay between the germline ends. The CDR3 region has the DNA TGTGCCAGCAGCCAGGACACGCCGTCCTACGAGCAGTACTTC. This translates into CASSQDTPSYEQYF.

This chain uses TRBV19 with TRBJ2-5; D may be TRBD1 (5 bases). Germline V gives CDR1 LNHDA, CDR2 SQIVND (reference sequence). CDR3 length: 13 residues. The V end was cut by 4 bases, the J end by 5 bases, with 11 bases between. The CDR3 DNA reads as TGTGCCAGTAGTACGCTTAAGGGGGAGACCCAGTACTTC. Protein sequence: CASSTLKGETQYF. Supplemented by reference TRBV19 and TRBJ2-5, the full variable domain reads DGGITQSPKYLFRKEGQNVTLSCEQNLNHDAMYWYRQDPGQGLRLIYYSQIVNDFQKGDIAEGYSVSREKKESFPLTVTSAQKNPTAFYLCASSTLKGETQYFGPGTRLLVL.

This sequence joins TRBV9 and TRBJ2-1; 10 bases map to TRBD1. The trim removed 4 bases at V and 0 bases at J, leaving 1 base unmatched. Per the germline V gene, CDR1 is SGDLS and CDR2 is YYNGEE. The CDR3 loop spans 15 amino acids. This chain's CDR3 is CASSRQGASYNEQFF. DNA for the CDR3: TGTGCCAGCAGCCGACAGGGGGCCTCCTACAATGAGCAGTTCTTC.

The chain carries TRBV7-2 and TRBJ2-7, with D perhaps TRBD2 (6 bases). Germline V gene lookup returns CDR1 SGHTA and CDR2 FQGNSA. Trimming removed 5 bases from V and 0 bases from J, with 17 bases in between. CDR3 length: 16 residues. CDR3 DNA: TGTGCCAGCAGCAGAGATAGCGGCGGAACCTCCTACGAGCAGTACTTC. The encoded protein is CASSRDSGGTSYEQYF.

This clone was detected a few times. The chain uses TRBV2 and TRBJ1-2; possibly TRBD1 for D (5 bases). CDR1 is SNHLY, CDR2 FYNNEI, per germline. This CDR3 is 14 amino acids long. Trimming stripped 6 bases from V and 5 bases from J, with 16 bases between. In DNA form, the CDR3 reads TGTGCCAGCAGAATGGACAAGCCTCATTATGGCTACACCTTC. It translates to CASRMDKPHYGYTF.

This rearrangement joins TRBV28 to TRBJ1-3; possible D gene TRBD1, 6 bases. Deletions cut 10 bases from V and 0 bases from J, with 13 bases between. Germline CDR1 MDHEN, CDR2 SYDVKM. The CDR3 totals 14 residues. DNA for the CDR3: TGTGCCACTTGGACAGTGAGCTCTGGAAACACCATATATTTT. As protein: CATWTVSSGNTIYF.

V is TRBV5-1 and J is TRBJ2-1; no clear D. The V gene lost 0 bases and the J gene lost 8 bases, with 6 bases spanning the gap. Per the germline V gene, CDR1 is SGHRS and CDR2 is YFSETQ. CDR3 length: 12 residues. The CDR3 sequence: CASSLVAYEQFF. The CDR3 region has the DNA TGCGCCAGCAGCTTGGTTGCCTATGAGCAGTTCTTC.